What follows are 18 T cell receptor beta chains derived from one specimen sequenced in a study of cytomegalovirus exposure and HLA in healthy donors. Sequencing used immunoSEQ multiplex PCR; TCRdb keeps in-frame clones, though not all of them. The sample includes more than 300,000 clones, roughly 88% of them seen just once. Material: PBMCs. The receptors derive from a woman aged 18-30 years in good health and CMV-seronegative.

V usage is TRBV6-1 and J usage is TRBJ1-2; 8 nucleotides line up with TRBD1. Germline values: CDR1 MNHNS, CDR2 SASEGT. Unmatched junction bases numbered 4, after V lost 3 bases and J lost 4 bases. This CDR3 is 14 amino acids long. The DNA for the CDR3 is TGTGCCAGCAGTGACAGGGGGCAGGCCTATGGCTACACCTTC. Amino acids: CASSDRGQAYGYTF.

The V and J genes are TRBV19 and TRBJ2-7; D is unresolved. V was trimmed by 4 bases and J by 1 base, leaving 11 bases between them. This CDR3 contains 14 residues. The germline V gene encodes CDR1 LNHDA and CDR2 SQIVND (reference sequence). Here the CDR3 reads CASSTQVTSYEQYF. The CDR3 nucleotides are TGTGCCAGTAGTACACAAGTTACGTCCTACGAGCAGTACTTC.

The chain carries TRBV30 and TRBJ2-1; D gene ambiguous. Germline CDR1 and CDR2: GTSNPN and SVGIG (reference sequence). V lost 0 bases and J lost 3, with 12 bases in between. The CDR3 length is 15 residues. CDR3 protein: CAWSVRLVGYNEQFF. CDR3 coding DNA: TGTGCCTGGAGTGTAAGGCTAGTGGGCTACAATGAGCAGTTCTTC.

This clone was recorded once. This sequence joins TRBV28 and TRBJ1-2; 9 bases map to TRBD1. Unmatched junction bases numbered 6, after V lost 6 bases and J lost 4 bases. The CDR3 is made up of 14 amino acids. Germline loops: CDR1 MDHEN, CDR2 SYDVKM. The CDR3 sequence: CASSPTGGPYGYTF. The CDR3, as DNA: TGTGCCAGCAGCCCGACAGGGGGGCCCTATGGCTACACCTTC.

In its sample, this clone was seen once. The chain couples TRBV4-2 to TRBJ2-5; TRBD2 agrees at 10 bases. The ends lost 0 bases at V and 5 bases at J; junction bases unmatched: 3. This CDR3 is 15 amino acids long. Germline CDR1 and CDR2: LGHNA and YNFKEQ. The CDR3 loop reads CASSQELAGWETQYF. The CDR3 coding sequence is TGTGCCAGCAGCCAAGAACTAGCGGGATGGGAGACCCAGTACTTC.

The chain employs TRBV5-8 and TRBJ1-1; D call uncertain. V lost 6 bases, J lost 0 bases, and 9 bases lay in between. Germline V gene data show CDR1 as SGHTS and CDR2 as YDEGEE. This CDR3 has 13 amino acids. Here the CDR3 reads CASNLYLNTEAFF. The CDR3 DNA reads TGTGCCAGCAACTTATATTTGAACACTGAAGCTTTCTTT.

The chain has TRBV19 and TRBJ1-1; D gene uncertain. Germline V gene lookup returns CDR1 LNHDA and CDR2 SQIVND (reference sequence). This CDR3 contains 12 residues. Trimming took off 7 bases at V and 0 bases at J, with 6 bases between the two ends. The CDR3 coding sequence is TGTGCCAGTAACGACATGAACACTGAAGCTTTCTTT. This codes for CASNDMNTEAFF.

This clone showed up just once. This chain uses TRBV4-2 with TRBJ2-1, with 13 positions matching TRBD2. With V trimmed by 3 bases and J by 8 bases, 7 bases remained unmatched. The CDR3 contains 16 residues. The V gene's germline CDR1 is LGHNA and CDR2 YNFKEQ. The CDR3 sequence: CASSHSGLAGDDEQFF. CDR3 sequence (DNA): TGTGCCAGCAGCCATTCCGGACTAGCGGGAGACGATGAGCAGTTCTTC.

The CDR3 loop is CASSLQGEIWGYGYTF. CDR3 DNA: TGTGCCAGCAGCTTACAGGGGGAAATTTGGGGCTATGGCTACACCTTC. This sequence joins TRBV7-2 and TRBJ1-2; 7 bases are shared with TRBD1. This CDR3 contains 16 residues. Trimming at V came to 2 bases and at J to 4 bases, leaving 10 bases not matched to a gene. Germline CDR1 and CDR2: SGHTA and FQGNSA.

This clone turned up a few times. V and J are TRBV4-3 and TRBJ1-2; 7 nucleotides align to TRBD1. CDR1 and CDR2 from the germline V gene are LGHNA and YSLEER. V was pared by 4 bases and J by 5 bases, with 10 bases of the junction left unmatched. The length of the CDR3 is 15 residues. The CDR3 DNA reads TGCGCCAGCAGCCGCGCCGGGACAGCGGATTATGGCTACACCTTC. Translated: CASSRAGTADYGYTF.

The chain links TRBV14 to TRBJ2-1; D possibly corresponds to TRBD2 (5 bases). CDR3 length: 14 residues. The V end lost 5 bases, the J end lost 7 bases, and 15 bases lay between the germline ends. Per germline, CDR1 SGHDN and CDR2 FVKESK. CDR3 coding DNA: TGTGCCAGCAGCAGTCGGGGTAGCCGGAATGAGCAGTTCTTC. Its translation: CASSSRGSRNEQFF. Using reference TRBV14 and TRBJ2-1 for the parts outside the CDR3, the full variable domain is EAGVTQFPSHSVIEKGQTVTLRCDPISGHDNLYWYRRVMGKEIKFLLHFVKESKQDESGMPNNRFLAERTGGTYSTLKVQPAELEDSGVYFCASSSRGSRNEQFFGPGTRLTVL.

The chain links TRBV5-1 to TRBJ2-7; D remains ambiguous. CDR3 size: 14 residues. V shed 0 bases and J shed 2 bases, with 9 bases lying between them. Germline CDR1 reads SGHRS; CDR2 reads YFSETQ. CDR3 DNA sequence: TGCGCCAGCAGCTTGGATCTGGGCGCCTACGAGCAGTACTTC. Amino acids: CASSLDLGAYEQYF. The full variable domain, completed using reference TRBV5-1 and TRBJ2-7, is KAGVTQTPRYLIKTRGQQVTLSCSPISGHRSVSWYQQTPGQGLQFLFEYFSETQRNKGNFPGRFSGRQFSNSRSEMNVSTLELGDSALYLCASSLDLGAYEQYFGPGTRLTVT.

Worth noting for this clone: Other nucleotide sequences in the sample specify the same CDR3. The chain has TRBV6-5 and TRBJ1-1; D may be TRBD1 (6 bases). Germline assignment: CDR1 MNHEY and CDR2 SVGAGI. V lost 2 bases and J lost 3, with 7 bases in between. This CDR3 region has 13 residues. CDR3 coding DNA: TGTGCCAGCAGTTACGAGGGGGACACTGAAGCTTTCTTT. Protein product: CASSYEGDTEAFF.

The rearrangement links TRBV5-5 to TRBJ2-3; weak D call: TRBD1 (5 bases). Trimming took off 1 base at V and 11 bases at J, with 20 bases between the two ends. Germline-derived CDR1 and CDR2 are SGHKS and YYEKEE (reference sequence). The CDR3 spans 15 residues. CDR3 coding DNA: TGTGCCAGCAGCTTGCTTGGGTACGAGGCGCAGGGGCAGTATTTT. It yields the protein CASSLLGYEAQGQYF.

The chain couples TRBV5-4 to TRBJ2-5; possible D gene TRBD1, 6 bases. CDR3 size: 14 residues. Germline loops: CDR1 SGHNT, CDR2 YYREEE (reference sequence). Between the trimmed V and J ends, which lost 0 bases and 12 bases, there was a span of 18 bases. Here the CDR3 DNA reads TGTGCCAGCAGCTTGGGGGACAAGGGCGGTGTTGAGTACTTC. Its translation: CASSLGDKGGVEYF.

V is TRBV27 and J is TRBJ2-7; D is perhaps TRBD1 (5 bases). V was cut by 6 bases and J by 5 bases, with 17 bases left in between. The CDR3 length is 14 residues. Germline V gene lookup returns CDR1 MNHEY and CDR2 SMNVEV (reference sequence). Here the CDR3 reads CASSPTQGTHEQYF. CDR3 in DNA: TGTGCCAGCAGCCCAACCCAGGGAACCCACGAGCAGTACTTC.

The genes are TRBV9 and TRBJ2-7; 9 bases are a match to TRBD1. The CDR3 has 16 amino acids. The J segment lost 2 bases and the V segment lost 3 bases, leaving 9 bases of the junction unmatched. Germline CDR1 is SGDLS and CDR2 is YYNGEE. In DNA form, the CDR3 reads TGTGCCAGCAGCGCGACAGCCGGGACAGGGACCTACGAGCAGTACTTC. Its protein product is CASSATAGTGTYEQYF. Full variable domain (remainder filled in from reference TRBV9 and TRBJ2-7): DSGVTQTPKHLITATGQRVTLRCSPRSGDLSVYWYQQSLDQGLQFLIQYYNGEERAKGNILERFSAQQFPDLHSELNLSSLELGDSALYFCASSATAGTGTYEQYFGPGTRLTVT.

The rearrangement links TRBV7-3 to TRBJ2-7; D ambiguous. The CDR3 spans 13 residues. V dropped 5 bases and J dropped 2 bases, with 10 bases sitting between them. Looked up from germline, CDR1 is SGHTA and CDR2 is FQGTGA. For the CDR3, the DNA is TGTGCCAGCAGCCCTAGTGGCCCCTACGAGCAGTACTTC. It specifies CASSPSGPYEQYF.